These T cell receptor beta chains were read from a single sample in a study of early T cells in non-severe SARS-CoV-2 infection. TCRdb fed the 5' RACE reads into MiXCR, producing one record per CDR3 protein. The profile shows 85,000 to 100,000 distinct CDR3 sequences, about 11% of them singletons. The source material was whole blood. All receptors derive from an adult who was a healthcare worker with PCR-confirmed SARS-CoV-2 infection or an uninfected control (not recorded which). CDR3s include the opening cysteine and the closing phenylalanine or tryptophan. A D gene is named only where the DNA matches it firmly. Clone size is shown for a subset of rows, as once, few, many or a class of expanded clone.

d_call j_call clone_size v_call cdr3_nt cdr3_aa
TRBD1 TRBJ2-1 many TRBV7-9 TGTGCCAGCAGCTTAGGAGCCCCGGGACAGACAAGGGGTGAGCAGTTCTTC CASSLGAPGQTRGEQFF
NA TRBJ2-7 NA TRBV12-3/TRBV12-4 TGTGCCAGCAGTTTAGGAGGTTTCCAACAGTACTTC CASSLGGFQQYF
NA TRBJ1-1 many TRBV3-1 TGTGCCAGCAGCCAGAAGAACACTGAAGCTTTCTTT CASSQKNTEAFF
NA TRBJ1-1 NA TRBV12-3/TRBV12-4 TGTGCCAGCAGTTTAGGGGTGGGTACGAACACTGAAGCTTTCTTT CASSLGVGTNTEAFF
NA TRBJ1-3 few TRBV7-6 TGTGCCAGCAGCTTAGCGCCTCCTTCGGACCTCCCATCTAGAAACACCATATATTTT CASSLAPPSDLPSRNTIYF
TRBD2 TRBJ2-1 NA TRBV7-2 TGTGCCAGCAGGCAAACTGGACTAGCGGGAGTTTTTAGCTCCTACAATGAGCAGTTCTTC CASRQTGLAGVFSSYNEQFF
TRBD2 TRBJ2-2 many TRBV14 TGTGCCAGCAGCCAAGAAAGTCAACTAGCGGGCACCGGGGAGCTGTTTTTT CASSQESQLAGTGELFF
TRBD1 TRBJ1-6 NA TRBV30 TGTGCCTGGAGTCTTGGACAGGGTGGGAATTCACCCCTCCACTTT CAWSLGQGGNSPLHF
NA TRBJ1-1 NA TRBV20-1 TGCAGTGCGGTTCCAGGGGAGGTTGAAGCTTTCTTT CSAVPGEVEAFF
TRBD2 TRBJ2-5 few TRBV6-2/TRBV6-3 TGTGCCAGCAGCTCAACTAGCGGGAGATCCGGGACCCAGTACTTC CASSSTSGRSGTQYF
TRBD2 TRBJ2-7 few TRBV28 TGTGCCAGCAGTTTAGTTCGGACTAGCGCAACCTACGAGCAGTACTTC CASSLVRTSATYEQYF
NA TRBJ1-1 few TRBV28 TGTGCCAGCAGAAGAGAGATATCGAACACTGAAGCTTTCTTT CASRREISNTEAFF
NA TRBJ2-7 NA TRBV4-1 TGCGCCAGCAGCCAAAACGCGGGGTCCTACGAGCAGTACTTC CASSQNAGSYEQYF
NA TRBJ1-1 many TRBV7-6 TGTGCCAGCAGCCCCCAGGGCTTGAACACTGAAGCTTTCTTT CASSPQGLNTEAFF
NA TRBJ1-4 many TRBV6-2/TRBV6-3 TGTGCCAGCAGTTACCTGATCCCCTGGACAAACGGAAAACTGTTTTTT CASSYLIPWTNGKLFF
NA TRBJ2-5 NA TRBV2 TGTGCCAGCAGTGGAGCGGAAGCTGCCGCAGAGACCCAGTACTTC CASSGAEAAAETQYF
NA TRBJ2-7 few TRBV3-1 TGTGCCAGCAGCCAAGGAATTAGGAACGAGCAGTACTTC CASSQGIRNEQYF
NA TRBJ1-1 NA TRBV29-1 TGCAGCGTTGAACCTGAAGCTTTCTTT CSVEPEAFF
NA TRBJ2-5 NA TRBV7-8 TGTGCCAGCAGCTACGACGGAGAAGAGACCCAGTACTTC CASSYDGEETQYF
NA TRBJ1-5 few TRBV27 TGTGCCAGCAGTTTACTCGCAACTACCTATAGCAATCAGCCCCAGCATTTT CASSLLATTYSNQPQHF
NA TRBJ2-1 NA TRBV20-1 TGCAGTGCTAAGACTAGGGGTTTCGGCGAGCAGTTCTTC CSAKTRGFGEQFF
NA TRBJ2-7 few TRBV28 TGTGCCAGCAGAGATTTACAGGAGCTCCCCTACGAGCAGTACTTC CASRDLQELPYEQYF
NA TRBJ2-3 NA TRBV5-1 TGCGCCAGCAGTATTATAGCGGAGCGCACAGATACGCAGTATTTT CASSIIAERTDTQYF
TRBD1 TRBJ2-1 NA TRBV11-2 TGTGCCAGCAGCCCTAGGGTAGGGACAGGGTACAATGAGCAGTTCTTC CASSPRVGTGYNEQFF
NA TRBJ1-2 NA TRBV29-1 TGCAGCGGCCCGACACAAACCTATGGCTACACCTTC CSGPTQTYGYTF
TRBD1 TRBJ1-5 many TRBV20-1 TGCAGTGCTAGAGGAGGGCAGGGGGCAAAAGTCAATCAGCCCCAGCATTTT CSARGGQGAKVNQPQHF
TRBD1 TRBJ2-6 few TRBV5-1 TGCGCCAGCAGCTGGGACAGGGGGCGTGGAGCCAACGTCCTGACTTTC CASSWDRGRGANVLTF
NA TRBJ1-2 many TRBV7-9 TGTGCCAGCAGCCCAAGCAATCTCAACTATGGCTACACCTTC CASSPSNLNYGYTF
NA TRBJ2-1 many TRBV15 TGTGCCACCAGGGGCGGGGGCACCTACAATGAGCAGTTCTTC CATRGGGTYNEQFF
NA TRBJ1-2 NA TRBV12-3/TRBV12-4 TGTGCCAGCAGGGACAGATATGGCTACACCTTC CASRDRYGYTF
NA TRBJ2-1 NA TRBV25-1 TGTGCCAGCCGCCCCTCCTCCTACAATGAGCAGTTCTTC CASRPSSYNEQFF
TRBD2 TRBJ2-3 NA TRBV5-1 TGCGCCAGCAGCTTGGCCCTAACTAGCGGGGGGGCAGATACGCAGTATTTT CASSLALTSGGADTQYF
NA TRBJ2-3 NA TRBV12-3/TRBV12-4 TGTGCCAGCAGTTTTATGGGCGAGGGCACAGATACGCAGTATTTT CASSFMGEGTDTQYF
TRBD2 TRBJ2-5 many TRBV4-1 TGCGCCAGCAGCCAAGATCGGGGGGTCCAAGAGACCCAGTACTTC CASSQDRGVQETQYF
TRBD1 TRBJ1-2 NA TRBV29-1 TGCAGCGTTGAAGACGGGACAGACCCATATGGCTACACCTTC CSVEDGTDPYGYTF
NA TRBJ1-5 many TRBV20-1 TGCAGTGCTTACACAGGGATGGGCAATCAGCCCCAGCATTTT CSAYTGMGNQPQHF
NA TRBJ2-1 many TRBV5-1 TGCGCCAGCAGCTTGGCTGCCTCGGGCCACAATGAGCAGTTCTTC CASSLAASGHNEQFF
TRBD1 TRBJ2-3 few TRBV7-2 TGTGCCAGCAGCGCCTCCAGGGGGTCCCTGCCAGATACGCAGTATTTT CASSASRGSLPDTQYF
NA TRBJ1-6 many TRBV7-6 TGTGCCAGCAGCTTAGCCAGGGAGGATTCACCCCTCCACTTT CASSLAREDSPLHF
NA TRBJ1-4 NA TRBV2 TGTGCCAGCAGTTCCGGCTTGGCCAGCCAGAATGAAAAACTGTTTTTT CASSSGLASQNEKLFF
TRBD1 TRBJ1-2 many TRBV27 TGTGCCAGCAGCACAGGGGAATTTGACTATGGCTACACCTTC CASSTGEFDYGYTF
TRBD2 TRBJ2-1 NA TRBV3-1 TGTGCCAGCAGCCAAGGTGCGGGGGGGCTCGGTGAGCAGTTCTTC CASSQGAGGLGEQFF
NA TRBJ1-1 NA TRBV29-1 TGCAGCGTTGGGCACTTTGAAGCTTTCTTT CSVGHFEAFF
NA TRBJ1-3 NA TRBV3-1 TGTGCCAGCAGCCCTTACACCTCTGGAAACACCATATATTTT CASSPYTSGNTIYF
NA TRBJ1-1 many TRBV7-3 TGTGCCAGCAGCTTAAATGGGGGACTGAACACTGAAGCTTTCTTT CASSLNGGLNTEAFF
NA TRBJ2-2 NA TRBV29-1 TGCAGCGTTGTTTGGACCGGGGAGCTGTTTTTT CSVVWTGELFF
NA TRBJ2-1 many TRBV29-1 TGCAGCGTTGAAGGTGGTGAATGGGGAAATGAGCAGTTCTTC CSVEGGEWGNEQFF
NA TRBJ2-5 many TRBV4-2 TGTGCCAGCAGCCAAGGTCCTAGCGCCCAAGAGACCCAGTACTTC CASSQGPSAQETQYF
NA TRBJ1-1 many TRBV29-1 TGCAGCGTTAAGGCCCCAGGTGAAGCTTTCTTT CSVKAPGEAFF
NA TRBJ1-1 many TRBV7-3 TGTGCCAGCAGCCGATCTCTCGACACTGAAGCTTTCTTT CASSRSLDTEAFF
NA TRBJ2-5 NA TRBV18 TGTGCCAGCTCACCTGGGGCAGAAGAGACCCAGTACTTC CASSPGAEETQYF
NA TRBJ1-2 many TRBV28 TGTGCCACCCCCACGGGGGGCAGAGGCTATGGCTACACCTTC CATPTGGRGYGYTF
NA TRBJ1-4 NA TRBV2 TGTGCCAGCACCTACCCTGGAAATAATGAAAAACTGTTTTTT CASTYPGNNEKLFF
TRBD2 TRBJ2-5 many TRBV6-5 TGTGCCAGCAGTTACTCGCCGGGGCTAGCGGGAGGGATGGGGCGAGAGACCCAGTACTTC CASSYSPGLAGGMGRETQYF
TRBD1 TRBJ2-2 NA TRBV28 TGTGCCAGCAGTCGCCGGGACAGGGCAGGGAACACCGGGGAGCTGTTTTTT CASSRRDRAGNTGELFF
NA TRBJ2-2 many TRBV24-1 TGTGCCACCAGTGATTTGTACGGGGAGCTGTTTTTT CATSDLYGELFF
NA TRBJ1-2 NA TRBV19 TGTGCCAGCGGACAGTTTATCTATGGCTACACCTTC CASGQFIYGYTF